One and the same sample provided the 9 T cell receptor beta chains below, sequenced in a study of OX40 agonist ivuxolimab in advanced cancers. Measured with immunoSEQ multiplex PCR; TCRdb has only the in-frame clones, and not every one. The sample lists approximately 9,300 clones, under 80% occurring once. This material consisted of CD4+ or CD8+ T cells sorted from blood, taken in a trial of the OX40 agonist ivuxolimab. The receptors originated from an adult with an advanced solid tumor such as melanoma, head and neck, liver or kidney cancer.

V gene TRBV7-8 combines with J gene TRBJ2-7; D is ambiguous. Trimming left V 2 bases short and J 2 bases short, with 13 bases between. CDR1 is SGHVS and CDR2 is FQNEAQ in the germline V gene. The CDR3 sequence is 15 residues long. The CDR3 loop is CASSLNAQPTYEQYF. Here the CDR3 DNA reads TGTGCCAGCAGCTTAAACGCCCAGCCCACCTACGAGCAGTACTTC.

The chain's CDR3 is CASSVFGHMNTEAFF. The CDR3 coding sequence is TGTGCCAGCAGCGTTTTTGGACACATGAACACTGAAGCTTTCTTT. The J gene is TRBJ1-1, the V gene TRBV9, with TRBD1 as a possible D gene (5 bases). V gave up 2 bases and J gave up 0 bases, with 11 bases separating them. This CDR3 contains 15 residues. Germline V gene lookup returns CDR1 SGDLS and CDR2 YYNGEE. Together with reference TRBV9 and TRBJ1-1, the CDR3 gives the full variable domain: DSGVTQTPKHLITATGQRVTLRCSPRSGDLSVYWYQQSLDQGLQFLIQYYNGEERAKGNILERFSAQQFPDLHSELNLSSLELGDSALYFCASSVFGHMNTEAFFGQGTRLTVV.

V gene TRBV5-4 combines with J gene TRBJ1-6; possibly TRBD1 for D (5 bases). Between the trimmed V and J ends, which lost 1 base and 7 bases, there was a span of 9 bases. Germline CDR1 and CDR2: SGHNT and YYREEE (reference sequence). CDR3 length equals 14 residues. DNA of the CDR3: TGTGCCAGCAGCTTGCAGGGACGGAATTCACCCCTCCACTTT. Protein sequence: CASSLQGRNSPLHF.

V gene TRBV9 combines with J gene TRBJ2-3; a weak D match, TRBD1 (7 bases). Germline V gene sequence: CDR1 SGDLS, CDR2 YYNGEE. The CDR3 length is 15 residues. Deletions cut 1 base from V and 4 bases from J, with 13 bases between. This CDR3 reads CASSVRGREADTQYF. The CDR3 nucleotides are TGTGCCAGCAGCGTAAGGGGGCGGGAAGCAGATACGCAGTATTTT. The full variable domain, rest sourced from reference TRBV9 and TRBJ2-3, is DSGVTQTPKHLITATGQRVTLRCSPRSGDLSVYWYQQSLDQGLQFLIQYYNGEERAKGNILERFSAQQFPDLHSELNLSSLELGDSALYFCASSVRGREADTQYFGPGTRLTVL.

The chain carries TRBV15 and TRBJ2-1, with unresolved D. The germline CDR1 and CDR2 sequences are LNHNV and YYDKDF (reference sequence). Trimming left V 1 base short and J 0 bases short, with 7 bases between. The CDR3 consists of 15 residues. CDR3 residues: CATSRAQDSYNEQFF. The CDR3 DNA reads TGTGCCACCAGCAGAGCCCAGGACTCCTACAATGAGCAGTTCTTC. The full variable domain, its missing parts supplied by reference TRBV15 and TRBJ2-1, is DAMVIQNPRYQVTQFGKPVTLSCSQTLNHNVMYWYQQKSSQAPKLLFHYYDKDFNNEADTPDNFQSRRPNTSFCFLDIRSPGLGDTAMYLCATSRAQDSYNEQFFGPGTRLTVL.

Judged by abundance, this clone is medium-sized. CDR3 in DNA: TGTGCCAGCAGCTTAGGCGGGAGGGCTAGCAATGAGCAGTTCTTC. Translation gives CASSLGGRASNEQFF. V gene TRBV7-9 combines with J gene TRBJ2-1; the match to TRBD2 covers 9 bases. CDR3 length: 15 residues. CDR1 is SEHNR and CDR2 is FQNEAQ in the germline V gene (reference sequence). V lost 1 base, J lost 6 bases, and 4 bases stayed unmatched.

This clone was observed a single time. The V call is TRBV28, the J call TRBJ1-5; 7 bases fit TRBD1. V lost 1 base, J lost 3 bases, and 3 bases stayed unmatched. There are 15 residues in the CDR3. CDR1 is MDHEN and CDR2 is SYDVKM in the germline V gene. CDR3 region: CASSLSTGDNQPQHF. DNA for the CDR3: TGTGCCAGCAGTTTATCCACAGGGGACAATCAGCCCCAGCATTTT.

This chain connects TRBV7-2 to TRBJ2-2; D call uncertain. The CDR3 totals 16 residues. V gave up 5 bases and J gave up 0 bases, with 13 bases separating them. The germline V gene has CDR1 SGHTA and CDR2 FQGNSA. CDR3 loop: CASSLRQLANTGELFF. The CDR3 bases are TGTGCCAGCAGCCTCAGGCAGCTAGCGAACACCGGGGAGCTGTTTTTT.

V and J are TRBV7-3 and TRBJ2-3; 10 bases fit TRBD2. Germline-derived CDR1 and CDR2 are SGHTA and FQGTGA. V trimming: 5 bases; J trimming: 6 bases; junction bases outside the gene matches: 8. The CDR3 length is 15 residues. CDR3 bases: TGTGCCAGCAGCCCTAGCGGGGGAGGTGGCGATACGCAGTATTTT. The encoded protein is CASSPSGGGGDTQYF.